Here is one TCR beta chain with its context. Its antigen is as yet unknown. These data are taken from a study of cytomegalovirus exposure and HLA in healthy donors. General study results and limits: Certain indistinguishable V segments, among them TRBV6-2 and TRBV6-3, were excluded. Most TCR sequences were seen very rarely across donors, but some public TCRs occurred in many. Being productive about 87% or about 30% of the time was typical of most TCR beta V segments in an earlier analysis.

Germline V CDR1 and CDR2: MNHNS, SASEGT. CDR3 size: 13 residues. V was cut by 7 bases and J by 5 bases, with 13 bases left in between. Amplification used 60 Vbeta primers and 13 Jbeta primers. Using immunoSEQ multiplex PCR, the repertoire was profiled, and TCRdb retains in-frame clones only, with some absent. The table has about 160,000 clones, approximately 80% seen once. The sequencing input was PBMCs. The clonotype originates from a woman younger than 30 in good health and CMV-seronegative. This sequence joins TRBV6-1 and TRBJ2-3; D perhaps matches TRBD1 (6 bases). Here the CDR3 reads CASKSGVKDTQYF. CDR3 DNA: TGTGCCAGCAAGTCAGGGGTGAAAGATACGCAGTATTTT.